This T cell receptor beta chain was retrieved from a study of CD8+ T cells in alopecia areata. This sample's treatment: oral pan-JAK inhibitor, 5-10 mg twice daily. The CDR3 consists of 15 residues. Germline V gene lookup returns CDR1 MNHEY and CDR2 SMNVEV (reference sequence). J gave up 2 bases and V 6 bases, and 8 bases lay outside the gene matches. Reverse transcription of extracted RNA yielded cDNA, which provided the sequencing template. The assay was immunoSEQ multiplex PCR, and TCRdb's table has in-frame clones only and misses some. Of about 42,000 clones in the sample, 80% to 95% were seen once.

The source is a human donor with alopecia areata. This sequence joins TRBV27 and TRBJ2-3, with 7 bases that match TRBD2. The material sequenced was CD8+ T cells sorted from blood, taken at week 24, from a patient treated with tofacitinib. CDR3 sequence: CASRSLAALTDTQYF. The DNA of the CDR3 is TGTGCCAGCAGGTCCCTAGCGGCCCTCACAGATACGCAGTATTTT.